Following are 3 T cell receptor beta chains from one sample sequenced in a study of cytomegalovirus exposure and HLA in healthy donors. With 60 Vbeta and 13 Jbeta primers, the PCR was carried out. TCRdb's table, derived via immunoSEQ multiplex PCR, lists solely in-frame clones and lacks some. This sample has 100,000 to 150,000 clones, with over 60% found just once. Sequencing input: PBMCs. All receptors come from a female donor in good health and CMV-seronegative.

V is TRBV19 and J is TRBJ1-5; D not certain. The CDR3 extends over 13 amino acids. Between the trimmed V and J ends, which lost 3 bases and 5 bases, there was a span of 8 bases. Germline V gives CDR1 LNHDA, CDR2 SQIVND (reference sequence). The CDR3 region is CASSIRGYQPQHF. The DNA for the CDR3 is TGTGCCAGTAGTATCAGAGGGTATCAGCCCCAGCATTTT.

This clone has more than one count but fewer than ten. Written as DNA, the CDR3 is TGTGCCAGCAGCGACGCGAAGGGGTCTAATGAAAAACTGTTTTTT. It encodes CASSDAKGSNEKLFF. The chain recombines TRBV5-6 with TRBJ1-4; D perhaps matches TRBD1 (5 bases). The CDR3 runs 15 residues. Germline values: CDR1 SGHDT, CDR2 YYEEEE. The V end lost 4 bases, the J end lost 3 bases, and 13 bases lay between the germline ends.

V and J are TRBV28 and TRBJ1-6; D is possibly TRBD1 (6 bases). V was shortened by 3 bases and J by 7 bases, with 19 bases between the two germline ends. This CDR3 is built from 17 residues. CDR1 and CDR2 (germline): MDHEN, SYDVKM. CDR3 coding DNA: TGTGCCAGCAGTTTCATAAAGGGGGTCCCAGGGAATTCACCCCTCCACTTT. Amino acids: CASSFIKGVPGNSPLHF.